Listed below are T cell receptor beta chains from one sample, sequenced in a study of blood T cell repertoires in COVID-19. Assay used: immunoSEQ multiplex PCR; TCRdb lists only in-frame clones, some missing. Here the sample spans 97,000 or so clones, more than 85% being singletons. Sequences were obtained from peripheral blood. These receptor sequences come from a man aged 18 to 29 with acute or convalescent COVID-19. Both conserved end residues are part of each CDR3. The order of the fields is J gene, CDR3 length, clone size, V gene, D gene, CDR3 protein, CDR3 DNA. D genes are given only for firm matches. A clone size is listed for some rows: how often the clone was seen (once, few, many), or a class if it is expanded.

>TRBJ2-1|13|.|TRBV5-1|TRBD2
CASSPGGDNEQFF
TGCGCCAGCAGCCCCGGGGGGGACAATGAGCAGTTCTTC
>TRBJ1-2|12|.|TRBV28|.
CASSLQTAAYTF
TGTGCCAGCAGTTTACAGACAGCCGCCTACACCTTC
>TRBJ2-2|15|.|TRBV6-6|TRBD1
CASSEGQGRAGELFF
TGTGCCAGCAGTGAGGGACAGGGAAGGGCCGGGGAGCTGTTTTTT
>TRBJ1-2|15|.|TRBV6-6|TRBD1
CASSLRDRGLYGYTF
TGTGCCAGCAGCCTTCGGGACAGGGGATTGTATGGCTACACCTTC
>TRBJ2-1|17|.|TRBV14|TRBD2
CASSQGAGLAEYNEQFF
TGTGCCAGCAGCCAGGGCGCGGGACTAGCGGAATACAATGAGCAGTTCTTC
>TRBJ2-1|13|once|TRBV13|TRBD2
CASSAGTTNEQFF
TGTGCCAGCAGCGCTGGGACTACTAATGAGCAGTTCTTC
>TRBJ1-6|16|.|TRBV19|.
CASSPAGRLPNSPLHF
TGTGCCAGTAGCCCCGCGGGGAGACTGCCGAATTCACCCCTCCACTTT
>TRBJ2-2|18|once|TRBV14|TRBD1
CASSQDLRDSAYTGELFF
TGTGCCAGCAGCCAAGATCTCCGGGACAGCGCTTACACCGGGGAGCTGTTTTTT
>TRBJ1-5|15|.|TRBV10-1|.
CASSETDRPNQPQHF
TGCGCCAGCAGTGAGACTGACAGGCCTAATCAGCCCCAGCATTTT
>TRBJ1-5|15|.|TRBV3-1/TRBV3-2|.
CASSQDSGFYGPQHF
TGTGCCAGCAGCCAAGATTCCGGGTTCTATGGGCCCCAGCATTTT
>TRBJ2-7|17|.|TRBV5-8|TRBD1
CASSKGTALMGIYEQYF
TGTGCCAGCAGCAAAGGGACAGCCCTAATGGGGATCTACGAGCAGTACTTC
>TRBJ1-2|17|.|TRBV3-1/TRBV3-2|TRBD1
CASSQGTGTLSNYGYTF
TGTGCCAGCAGCCAGGGGACAGGGACTTTATCTAACTATGGCTACACCTTC
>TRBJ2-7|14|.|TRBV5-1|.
CASSPQAGTHEQYF
TGCGCCAGCAGCCCCCAGGCAGGTACCCACGAGCAGTACTTC
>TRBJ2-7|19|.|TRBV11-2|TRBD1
CASSLGRTGVSTGSYEQYF
TGTGCCAGCAGCTTAGGCCGGACAGGAGTAAGTACTGGCTCCTACGAGCAGTACTTC
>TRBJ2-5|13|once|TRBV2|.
CASSEGGPGTQYF
TGTGCCAGCAGTGAAGGGGGGCCGGGGACCCAGTACTTC
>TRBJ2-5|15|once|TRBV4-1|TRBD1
CASSHSRTGGETQYF
TGCGCCAGCAGCCACTCCCGGACAGGTGGGGAGACCCAGTACTTC
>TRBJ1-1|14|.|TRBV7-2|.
CASSLVATVLEAFF
TGTGCCAGCAGCTTAGTAGCGACGGTACTTGAAGCTTTCTTT
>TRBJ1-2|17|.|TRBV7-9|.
CASSSPSTGALNYGYTF
TGTGCCAGCAGCTCCCCCTCAACAGGAGCACTTAACTATGGCTACACCTTC
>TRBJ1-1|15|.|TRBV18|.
CASSPTKIPESEAFF
TGTGCCAGCTCACCAACGAAGATACCGGAGAGTGAAGCTTTCTTT
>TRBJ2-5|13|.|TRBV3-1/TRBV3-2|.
CASSGRVAETQYF
TGTGCCAGCAGCGGCAGGGTTGCGGAGACCCAGTACTTC
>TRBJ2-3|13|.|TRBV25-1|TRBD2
CASVSGGRDTQYF
TGTGCCAGCGTAAGCGGGGGCAGAGATACGCAGTATTTT
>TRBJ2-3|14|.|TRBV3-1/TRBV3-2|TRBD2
CASSPSGGALTQYF
TGTGCCAGCAGCCCTAGCGGGGGGGCGTTAACGCAGTATTTT
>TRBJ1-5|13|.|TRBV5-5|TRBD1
CASSTDRVQPQHF
TGTGCCAGCAGCACGGACAGGGTTCAGCCCCAGCATTTT
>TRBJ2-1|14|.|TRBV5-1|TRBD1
CASSQQDRVNEQFF
TGCGCCAGCAGCCAGCAAGACAGGGTCAATGAGCAGTTCTTC
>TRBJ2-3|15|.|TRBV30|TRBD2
CAWSVTSGITDTQYF
TGTGCCTGGAGTGTAACTAGCGGGATCACAGATACGCAGTATTTT
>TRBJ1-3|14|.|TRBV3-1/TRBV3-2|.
CASSLFSSGNTIYF
TGTGCCAGCAGCCTGTTTAGCTCTGGAAACACCATATATTTT
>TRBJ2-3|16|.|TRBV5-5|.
CASSLRQGLGTDTQYF
TGTGCCAGCAGCCTGAGGCAGGGGCTGGGGACAGATACGCAGTATTTT
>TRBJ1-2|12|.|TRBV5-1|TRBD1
CASSLEQGVYTF
TGCGCCAGCAGCTTGGAACAGGGGGTCTACACCTTC